This T cell receptor (beta chain) was captured by sequencing in a study of T cells of healthy individuals. The CDR3 covers 12 residues. Per the germline V gene, CDR1 is SGHDN and CDR2 is FVKESK. V lost 5 bases, J lost 4 bases, and 8 bases lay in between. TCRdb reprocessed the 5' RACE reads with MiXCR, giving one entry per CDR3 protein. The table lists nearly 100,000 distinct CDR3 sequences, 17% of them singletons. At least ten counts were recorded for this clonotype. The chain carries TRBV14 and TRBJ2-5; D is uncertain. This TCR derives from a human donor in good health. The CDR3 coding sequence is TGTGCCAGCAGCGCCTCGGGAGAGACCCAGTACTTC. Protein product: CASSASGETQYF.